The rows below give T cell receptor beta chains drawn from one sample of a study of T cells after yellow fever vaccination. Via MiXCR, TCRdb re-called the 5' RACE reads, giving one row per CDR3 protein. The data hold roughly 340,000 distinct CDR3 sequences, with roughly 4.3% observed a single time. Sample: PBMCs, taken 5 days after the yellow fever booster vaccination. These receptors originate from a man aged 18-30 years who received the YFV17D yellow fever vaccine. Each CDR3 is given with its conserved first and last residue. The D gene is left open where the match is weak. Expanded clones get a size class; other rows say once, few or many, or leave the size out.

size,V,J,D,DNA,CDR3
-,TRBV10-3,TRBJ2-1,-,TGTGCCATCAGCTCGCCCCAGGGGTTGAATGAGCAGTTCTTC,CAISSPQGLNEQFF
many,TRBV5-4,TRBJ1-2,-,TGTGCCAGCAGCTTGGCCGACGGAATGGGGTATGGCTACACCTTC,CASSLADGMGYGYTF
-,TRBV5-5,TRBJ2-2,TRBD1,TGTGCCAGCAGCGACGACAGGGCGAACACCGGGGAGCTGTTTTTT,CASSDDRANTGELFF
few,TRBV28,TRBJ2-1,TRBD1,TGTGCCAGCAGCACCGAGGGACAGGGAGTAGGCAATGAGCAGTTCTTC,CASSTEGQGVGNEQFF
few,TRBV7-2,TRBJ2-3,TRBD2,TGTGCCAGCAGCTTAGGTCATAGCGGGGGCCCGGATACGCAGTATTTT,CASSLGHSGGPDTQYF
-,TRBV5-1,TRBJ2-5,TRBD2,TGCGCCAGCAGCTTGGTCCCCTCGGGGGGGGAAAAGACCCAGTACTTC,CASSLVPSGGEKTQYF
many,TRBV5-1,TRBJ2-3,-,TGCGCCAGCAGCTCTACCGGGACTCCAGATACGCAGTATTTT,CASSSTGTPDTQYF
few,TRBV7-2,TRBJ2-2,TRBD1,TGTGCCAGCAGCCCAATGACAGGGATGAACGGGGAGCTGTTTTTT,CASSPMTGMNGELFF
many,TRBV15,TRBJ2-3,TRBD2,TGTGCCACCAGCTTACGCTTCAGTACTAGCGGAAACACAGATACGCAGTATTTT,CATSLRFSTSGNTDTQYF
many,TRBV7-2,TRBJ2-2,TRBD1,TGTGCCAGCAGCTTAGGGGCAGGGGGCACCGGGGAGCTGTTTTTT,CASSLGAGGTGELFF
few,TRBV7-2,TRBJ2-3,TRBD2,TGTGCCAGCAGCGGCCAGGGACTAGCGGGGGGGGATACGCAGTATTTT,CASSGQGLAGGDTQYF
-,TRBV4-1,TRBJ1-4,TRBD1,TGCGCCTGCAGCCAAGGGGGCCAATACGAAAAACTGTTTTTT,CACSQGGQYEKLFF
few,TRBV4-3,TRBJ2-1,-,TGCGCCAGCAGCCAAGATTGGGGGACCGGGTGGGTCAATGAGCAGTTCTTC,CASSQDWGTGWVNEQFF
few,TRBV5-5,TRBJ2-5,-,TGTGCCAGCAGCCCGCCGTCGGGGATCGAGACCCAGTACTTC,CASSPPSGIETQYF
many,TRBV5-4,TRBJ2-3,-,TGTGCCAGCAGCTCGATTGAAGATACGCAGTATTTT,CASSSIEDTQYF
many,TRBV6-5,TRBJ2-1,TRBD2,TGTGCCAGCCAGAAAACTAGCGGGGGGTACAATGAGCAGTTCTTC,CASQKTSGGYNEQFF
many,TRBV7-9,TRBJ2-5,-,TGTGCCAGCAGCCCAGTGGGGGGGCAGGAGACCCAGTACTTC,CASSPVGGQETQYF
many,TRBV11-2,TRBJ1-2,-,TGTGCCAGCAGCTTAGGGGCGATAAACTATGGCTACACCTTC,CASSLGAINYGYTF
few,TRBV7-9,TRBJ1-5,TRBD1,TGTGCCAGCAGCTACTACAGGGGGCCCTATAGCAATCAGCCCCAGCATTTT,CASSYYRGPYSNQPQHF
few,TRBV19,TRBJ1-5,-,TGTGCCAGTAACTACAGGGAGGGGAGCAATCAGCCCCAGCATTTT,CASNYREGSNQPQHF
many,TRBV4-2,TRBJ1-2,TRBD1,TGTGCCAGCAGCCAAGGGACAGGCTTGTTCTATGGCTACACCTTC,CASSQGTGLFYGYTF
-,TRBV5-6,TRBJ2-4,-,TGTGCCAGCAGCTCCCTTAGGGGCGGCGGGAACATTCAGTACTTC,CASSSLRGGGNIQYF
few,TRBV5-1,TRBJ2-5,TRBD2,TGCGCCAGCAGCCAGGACTCCGCGGGGGGAGAGACCCAGTACTTC,CASSQDSAGGETQYF
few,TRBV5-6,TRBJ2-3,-,TGTGCCAGCAGCTTGGGCCCTCAGGAGGCAGATACGCAGTATTTT,CASSLGPQEADTQYF
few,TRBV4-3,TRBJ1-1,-,TGCGCCAGCAGCCAAGAGTGGCAGGGAGGATTGGCTTTCTTT,CASSQEWQGGLAFF